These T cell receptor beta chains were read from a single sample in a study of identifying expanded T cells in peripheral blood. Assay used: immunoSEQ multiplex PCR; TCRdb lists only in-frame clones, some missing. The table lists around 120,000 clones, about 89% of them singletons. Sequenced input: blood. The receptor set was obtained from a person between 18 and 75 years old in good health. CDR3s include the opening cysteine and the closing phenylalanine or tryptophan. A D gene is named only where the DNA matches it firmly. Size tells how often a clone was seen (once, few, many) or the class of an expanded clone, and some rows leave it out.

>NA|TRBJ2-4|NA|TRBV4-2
TGTGCCAGCAGCCAAAGCGCGCAGGGAGGGGGCTATGAGGCCAAAAACATTCAGTACTTC
CASSQSAQGGGYEAKNIQYF
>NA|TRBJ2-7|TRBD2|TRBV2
TGTGCCAGCACTATGGGGACTAGCGGCACCTACGAGCAGTACTTC
CASTMGTSGTYEQYF
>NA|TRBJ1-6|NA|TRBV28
TGTGCCAGCAGCACAGCTTCCTATAATTCACCCCTCCACTTT
CASSTASYNSPLHF
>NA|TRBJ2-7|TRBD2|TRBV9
TGTGCCAGCAGCTACCCCCGTGACAGGGAACTAGCGGGCCATCCCTACGAGCAGTACTTC
CASSYPRDRELAGHPYEQYF
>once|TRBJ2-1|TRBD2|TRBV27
TGTGCCAGCAGGAGGGGTGGAGCGGGGGGCCCTACCCGCTCCTACAATGAGCAGTTCTTC
CASRRGGAGGPTRSYNEQFF
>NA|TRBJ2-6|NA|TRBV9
TGTGCCAGCAGCCCTGGGGCCAACGTCCTGACTTTC
CASSPGANVLTF
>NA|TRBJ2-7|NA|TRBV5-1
TGCGCCAGCAGCTCCCCCCCGCAGGGTAGTAGTATAACCTACGAGCAGTACTTC
CASSSPPQGSSITYEQYF
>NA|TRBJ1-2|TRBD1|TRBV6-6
TGTGCCAGCAGTTACTCGGGACAGGGGGCAGATGGCTACACCTTC
CASSYSGQGADGYTF
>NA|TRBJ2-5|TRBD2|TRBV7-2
TGTGCCAGCAGCTCGGGACTAGCGGGGGGCCAAGAGACCCAGTACTTC
CASSSGLAGGQETQYF
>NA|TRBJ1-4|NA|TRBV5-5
TGTGCCAGCAGCTTGGGAGGGGATTATGAAAAACTGTTTTTT
CASSLGGDYEKLFF
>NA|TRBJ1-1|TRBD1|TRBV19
TGTGCCAGTTGCGACAGGGGGAACACTGAAGCTTTCTTT
CASCDRGNTEAFF
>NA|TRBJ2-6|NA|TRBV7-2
TGTGCCAGCAGCTCCAAGGGGGGCTCTGGGGCCAACGTCCTGACTTTC
CASSSKGGSGANVLTF
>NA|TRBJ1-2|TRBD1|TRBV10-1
TGCGCCAGCAGCCCGGGACAGGGTCATGGCTACACCTTC
CASSPGQGHGYTF
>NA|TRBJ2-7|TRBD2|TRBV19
TGTGCCAGTAGTATGATGGCGGGGGGTTTCGAGCAGTACTTC
CASSMMAGGFEQYF
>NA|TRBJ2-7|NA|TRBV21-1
TGTGCCAGCAGCAAAACCCCCTCGGAGAGAAATTGGGGCTACGAGCAGTACTTC
CASSKTPSERNWGYEQYF
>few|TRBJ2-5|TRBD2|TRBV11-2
TGTGCCAGCCTAGGGATTCCGGGGGGGCGCGAGACCCAGTACTTC
CASLGIPGGRETQYF
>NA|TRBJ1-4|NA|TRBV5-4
TGTGCCAGCAGCCCCGTTGGGGGTAATGAAAAACTGTTTTTT
CASSPVGGNEKLFF
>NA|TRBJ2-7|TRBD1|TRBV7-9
TGTGCCAGCAGCGCAGATCCGGGACAGGGACTTCAATCATCCTACGAGCAGTACTTC
CASSADPGQGLQSSYEQYF
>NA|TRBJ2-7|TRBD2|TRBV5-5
TGTGCCAGCAGCTTGGCCCCGACTAGCGGGGGGATCAACGAGCAGTACTTC
CASSLAPTSGGINEQYF
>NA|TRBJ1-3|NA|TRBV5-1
TGCGCCAGCAGCTTGGAGGGGCGAAACTCTGGAAACACCATATATTTT
CASSLEGRNSGNTIYF
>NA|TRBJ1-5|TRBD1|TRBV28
TGTGCCATCACAGGGGGCGGTCAGCCCCAGCATTTT
CAITGGGQPQHF
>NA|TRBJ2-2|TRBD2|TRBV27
TGTGCCAGCAGGTTAGAGGGTCGGGGGGGCCGAACCGGGGAGCTGTTTTTT
CASRLEGRGGRTGELFF
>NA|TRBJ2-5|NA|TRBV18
TGTGCCAGCTCACCAGGGTTCGGTGGGGAGACCCAGTACTTC
CASSPGFGGETQYF
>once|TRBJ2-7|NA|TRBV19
TGTGCCAGTAGTAAGGACGGCTACGAGCAGTACTTC
CASSKDGYEQYF
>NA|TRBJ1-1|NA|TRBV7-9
TGTGCCAGCCGGGACGAGAACACTGAAGCTTTCTTT
CASRDENTEAFF
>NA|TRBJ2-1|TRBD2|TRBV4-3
TGCGCCAGCAGCCAAGTTCAGGGCGGGGGGGGCTCCTACAATGAGCAGTTCTTC
CASSQVQGGGGSYNEQFF
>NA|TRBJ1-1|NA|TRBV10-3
TGTGCCATCAGCGCAAAGGTATCCCCCGACACTGAAGCTTTCTTT
CAISAKVSPDTEAFF
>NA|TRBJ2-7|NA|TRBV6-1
TGTGCCAGCAGTGAAGTTCTTACGCGGGCAGGGGAGCAGTACTTC
CASSEVLTRAGEQYF
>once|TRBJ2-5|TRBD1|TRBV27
TGTGCCAGCAGCCGGACAGGGGAGGGGGAGACCCAGTACTTC
CASSRTGEGETQYF
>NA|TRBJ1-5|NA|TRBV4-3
TGCGCCAGCAGCCAAGATCTCGGGGCTAGCAATCAGCCCCAGCATTTT
CASSQDLGASNQPQHF
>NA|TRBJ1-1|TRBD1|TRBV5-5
TGTGCCAGCAGCCCGCGGGTGGGACAGCACACTGAAGCTTTCTTT
CASSPRVGQHTEAFF
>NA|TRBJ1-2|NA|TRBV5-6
TGTGCCAGCAGCTTGGAAAGGAACTATGGCTACACCTTC
CASSLERNYGYTF
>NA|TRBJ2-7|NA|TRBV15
TGTGCCACCAGCAGAGACAGGGCCCCCTCCTACGAGCAGTACTTC
CATSRDRAPSYEQYF
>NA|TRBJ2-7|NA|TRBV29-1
TGCAGCGTTGGCCCCAGACTCCCCAGTAGGGAGCAGTACTTC
CSVGPRLPSREQYF
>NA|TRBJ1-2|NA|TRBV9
TGTGCCAGCAGCCTTCGATCCTATGGCTACACCTTC
CASSLRSYGYTF
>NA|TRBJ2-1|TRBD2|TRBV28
TGTGCCAGCAGCCGCGGGGGAGTATACAATGAGCAGTTCTTC
CASSRGGVYNEQFF
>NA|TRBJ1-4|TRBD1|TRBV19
TGTGCCAGCAAGAGGACAGGGCCTAATGAAAAACTGTTTTTT
CASKRTGPNEKLFF